The 30 T cell receptor beta chains given below trace back to one sample, sequenced in a study of persistence of HIV-infected CD4 T cells. These receptors have no identified antigens. This was the immunoSEQ version 4 assay in survey mode. The repertoire was sequenced with immunoSEQ multiplex PCR; TCRdb's copy has only in-frame clones and lacks some. Of about 64,000 clones in the sample, 70% to 75% were seen once. The stimulus was an HIV-1 Gag 15-mer peptide pool, about 1 ug/peptide/mL. Sorted nonresponding memory CD4+ T cells were CD40L-negative, CD69-negative, CD45RO-high. The starting material was CD4+ T cells sorted from PBMCs after roughly 20-hour stimulation, obtained from a patient who received antiretroviral therapy. The receptors come from an adult man with HIV who was CMV-seropositive.

The gene calls are TRBV5-1 and TRBJ2-7, with D unresolved. V lost 0 bases and J 7 bases, leaving 14 bases between the germline ends. Germline V lookup: CDR1 SGHRS, CDR2 YFSETQ. The CDR3 has 14 residues. The CDR3 sequence is CASSLEPSTKEQYF. In DNA, the CDR3 is TGCGCCAGCAGCTTGGAGCCTAGTACGAAAGAGCAGTACTTC.

This clone was seen just once. The genes are TRBV6-6 and TRBJ1-5, with TRBD1 identical over 8 bases. J lost 2 bases, V lost 4 bases, and 7 bases had no gene match. Germline CDR1 and CDR2: MNHNY and SVGAGI (reference sequence). The CDR3 has 16 residues. CDR3 in amino acids: CASSSTDRGGNQPQHF. CDR3 in DNA: TGTGCCAGCAGTTCGACCGACAGGGGTGGCAATCAGCCCCAGCATTTT.

This clone was recorded once. The genes are TRBV6-5 and TRBJ2-1; D is possibly TRBD1 (6 bases). Trimming pared 7 bases from V and 6 bases from J, leaving 19 bases between. This CDR3 spans 15 amino acids. Germline V gives CDR1 MNHEY, CDR2 SVGAGI. CDR3 sequence: CASKGDGSFGNEQFF. CDR3 bases: TGTGCCAGCAAGGGGGACGGATCTTTTGGCAATGAGCAGTTCTTC.

DNA of the CDR3: TGTGCCAGTAGCGACAGGAATCAAGATGGCTACACCTTC. This codes for CASSDRNQDGYTF. The J gene is TRBJ1-2, the V gene TRBV19; possible D gene TRBD1, 6 bases. Germline assignment: CDR1 LNHDA and CDR2 SQIVND (reference sequence). Deletions cut 6 bases from V and 6 bases from J, with 14 bases between. CDR3 length equals 13 residues.

This clone was seen only a few times. This chain links TRBV6-6 with TRBJ1-5; TRBD1 is a possible D gene (5 bases). Trimming stripped 1 base from V and 0 bases from J, with 7 bases between. Germline assignment: CDR1 MNHNY and CDR2 SVGAGI (reference sequence). This CDR3 spans 15 amino acids. CDR3: CASSYLTVSNQPQHF. For the CDR3, the DNA is TGTGCCAGCAGTTACTTGACAGTTAGCAATCAGCCCCAGCATTTT.

V gene TRBV6-5 combines with J gene TRBJ2-4, with TRBD1 matching 10 bases. V was clipped by 7 bases and J by 6 bases; unmatched bases: 3. Per the germline V gene, CDR1 is MNHEY and CDR2 is SVGAGI. CDR3 length equals 13 residues. CDR3 in amino acids: CASTRDRGNIQYF. The DNA of the CDR3 is TGTGCCAGCACCCGGGACAGGGGAAACATTCAGTACTTC.

This rearrangement joins TRBV4-1 to TRBJ1-1, with 8 nucleotides matching TRBD1. Germline lookup yields CDR1 MGHRA and CDR2 YSYEKL. There are 17 residues in the CDR3. V gave up 2 bases and J gave up 5 bases; unmatched junction bases: 13. The CDR3 coding sequence is TGCGCCAGCAGCCAACAGACGACAGGGGCAGCACGGACTGAAGCTTTCTTT. The encoded protein is CASSQQTTGAARTEAFF.

The rearrangement links TRBV6-5 to TRBJ1-6, with D uncertain. Germline V lookup: CDR1 MNHEY, CDR2 SVGAGI. The CDR3 contains 12 residues. Trimming removed 6 bases at V and 6 bases at J, with 6 bases between. The CDR3 DNA reads TGTGCCAGCAGCCAGCTTAATTCACCCCTCCACTTT. Translated: CASSQLNSPLHF.

The CDR3 sequence: CASSRTGEDSPLHF. The DNA for the CDR3 is TGCGCCAGCAGCCGGACGGGCGAAGATTCACCCCTCCACTTT. The V and J genes are TRBV4-1 and TRBJ1-6; D is ambiguous. With 4 bases removed from V and 8 bases from J, the gap between germline ends came to 12 bases. This CDR3 has 14 residues. CDR1 is MGHRA, CDR2 YSYEKL, per germline.

The gene calls are TRBV7-9 and TRBJ2-7; the D is unclear. Trimming left V 10 bases short and J 2 bases short, with 15 bases between. The V gene's germline CDR1 is SEHNR and CDR2 FQNEAQ (reference sequence). There are 13 residues in the CDR3. The CDR3 sequence is CATQWVHTYEQYF. As DNA, the CDR3 is TGTGCCACCCAGTGGGTACATACCTACGAGCAGTACTTC.

The chain carries TRBV15 and TRBJ2-1; D is uncertain. The CDR3 runs 13 residues. The V gene lost 0 bases and the J gene lost 10 bases, with 10 bases spanning the gap. CDR1 LNHNV and CDR2 YYDKDF come from the germline V gene (reference sequence). This CDR3 reads CATSRDKSSEQFF. The CDR3 DNA reads TGTGCCACCAGCAGAGATAAGAGCTCCGAGCAGTTCTTC.

The V call is TRBV9, the J call TRBJ1-3; possible D gene TRBD1, 5 bases. Germline lookup yields CDR1 SGDLS and CDR2 YYNGEE. The CDR3 spans 16 residues. The V end lost 0 bases, the J end lost 0 bases, and 10 bases lay between the germline ends. The CDR3: CASSVEGQNSGNTIYF. The CDR3 DNA follows: TGTGCCAGCAGCGTAGAGGGGCAAAACTCTGGAAACACCATATATTTT.

The chain has TRBV6-5 and TRBJ2-3; D is uncertain. The CDR3 consists of 12 residues. Per the germline V gene, CDR1 is MNHEY and CDR2 is SVGAGI. Trimming shortened V by 6 bases and J by 3 bases, and 7 bases separated the two germline ends. DNA for the CDR3: TGTGCCAGCAGACTGAAAACAGATACGCAGTATTTT. Its translation: CASRLKTDTQYF.

As DNA, the CDR3 is TGTGCCAGCAGCCCGCAGGCAGGAGCTAACTATGGCTACACCTTC. Its protein is CASSPQAGANYGYTF. The chain has TRBV3-1 (or the pseudogene TRBV3-2) and TRBJ1-2; D gene unclear. CDR1 is LGHDT, CDR2 YNNKEL, per germline (reference sequence). Trimming removed 4 bases at V and 0 bases at J, with 12 bases between. The CDR3 is made up of 15 amino acids.

The CDR3 sequence: CASSIMEKNIQYF. CDR3 in DNA: TGTGCCAGTAGTATCATGGAGAAGAACATTCAGTACTTC. The chain links TRBV19 to TRBJ2-4; D is ambiguous. V was pared by 3 bases and J by 7 bases, with 10 bases between. Germline V CDR1 and CDR2: LNHDA, SQIVND (reference sequence). The CDR3 consists of 13 residues. The full variable domain, rest sourced from reference TRBV19 and TRBJ2-4, is DGGITQSPKYLFRKEGQNVTLSCEQNLNHDAMYWYRQDPGQGLRLIYYSQIVNDFQKGDIAEGYSVSREKKESFPLTVTSAQKNPTAFYLCASSIMEKNIQYFGAGTRLSVL.

This clone was observed once. The J gene is TRBJ2-7, the V gene TRBV19; maybe TRBD2 (6 bases). This CDR3 is 13 amino acids long. Germline loops: CDR1 LNHDA, CDR2 SQIVND (reference sequence). Between the trimmed V and J ends, which lost 3 bases and 7 bases, there was a span of 13 bases. CDR3 residues: CASSMGTRGEQYF. For the CDR3, the DNA is TGTGCCAGTAGTATGGGGACCCGGGGGGAGCAGTACTTC. Supplemented by reference TRBV19 and TRBJ2-7, the full variable domain reads DGGITQSPKYLFRKEGQNVTLSCEQNLNHDAMYWYRQDPGQGLRLIYYSQIVNDFQKGDIAEGYSVSREKKESFPLTVTSAQKNPTAFYLCASSMGTRGEQYFGPGTRLTVT.

V and J are TRBV2 and TRBJ1-2, with a weak D call TRBD1 (6 bases). There are 13 residues in the CDR3. V lost 10 bases to trimming and J lost 6 bases, with 18 bases between them. Germline loops: CDR1 SNHLY, CDR2 FYNNEI. This CDR3 is CATREGGRDGYTF. The CDR3 DNA reads as TGTGCCACCCGGGAGGGGGGGCGAGATGGCTACACCTTC. Full variable domain (rest looked up from reference TRBV2 and TRBJ1-2): EPEVTQTPSHQVTQMGQEVILRCVPISNHLYFYWYRQILGQKVEFLVSFYNNEISEKSEIFDDQFSVERPDGSNFTLKIRSTKLEDSAMYFCATREGGRDGYTFGSGTRLTVV.

The CDR3 DNA reads TGTGCCAGCAGCCGGACAGGGGGCACAGATACGCAGTATTTT. Residues: CASSRTGGTDTQYF. The chain has TRBV9 and TRBJ2-3, with 9 bases aligning to TRBD1. The CDR3 extends over 14 amino acids. CDR1 and CDR2 (germline): SGDLS, YYNGEE. The ends lost 4 bases at V and 1 base at J; junction bases unmatched: 1.

The gene calls are TRBV18 and TRBJ2-1, with TRBD2 matching over 7 bases. This CDR3 comprises 15 residues. Germline values: CDR1 KGHSH, CDR2 LQKENI. The V gene end was trimmed by 2 bases and the J gene end by 3 bases; junction bases not matched to a gene: 4. CDR3 in amino acids: CASSPRAGSYNEQFF. In DNA, the CDR3 is TGTGCCAGCTCACCAAGAGCGGGGAGCTACAATGAGCAGTTCTTC. The full variable domain, rest sourced from reference TRBV18 and TRBJ2-1, is NAGVMQNPRHLVRRRGQEARLRCSPMKGHSHVYWYRQLPEEGLKFMVYLQKENIIDESGMPKERFSAEFPKEGPSILRIQQVVRGDSAAYFCASSPRAGSYNEQFFGPGTRLTVL.

V and J are TRBV28 and TRBJ1-5; D may be TRBD1 (6 bases). The CDR3 totals 15 residues. Germline CDR1 is MDHEN and CDR2 is SYDVKM. Deletions cut 5 bases from V and 2 bases from J, with 13 bases between. CDR3 sequence: CASSRGAMGNQPQHF. In nucleotides, the CDR3 is TGTGCCAGCAGTAGGGGGGCCATGGGCAATCAGCCCCAGCATTTT.

The V call is TRBV6-5, the J call TRBJ1-1; TRBD1 is a possible D gene (5 bases). In germline, CDR1 is MNHEY, CDR2 SVGAGI. The CDR3 covers 14 residues. The germline V and J ends were trimmed by 5 bases and 1 base, with 11 bases remaining between them. The CDR3 spells CASSKSTGNTEAFF. In nucleotides, the CDR3 is TGTGCCAGCAGTAAGAGTACAGGGAACACTGAAGCTTTCTTT.

The V call is TRBV6-5, the J call TRBJ2-3, with 8 bases lining up with TRBD2. Germline CDR1 and CDR2: MNHEY and SVGAGI. The CDR3 has 15 residues. The V and J ends lost 2 bases and 10 bases, in that order; junction bases with no gene match: 11. CDR3 sequence (DNA): TGTGCCAGCAGTTACGGGGGGACTAGGGTTCGGGCGCAGTATTTT. Translated: CASSYGGTRVRAQYF.

V is TRBV19 and J is TRBJ1-1; D is unclear. This CDR3 region has 12 residues. Trimming shortened V by 6 bases and J by 0 bases, and 5 bases separated the two germline ends. Germline V gives CDR1 LNHDA, CDR2 SQIVND (reference sequence). The CDR3 loop reads CASRQMNTEAFF. Written as DNA, the CDR3 is TGTGCCAGTAGGCAGATGAACACTGAAGCTTTCTTT.

The V and J genes are TRBV5-1 and TRBJ2-1; D is unresolved. The CDR3 has 15 residues. The V end lost 3 bases, the J end lost 0 bases, and 10 bases lay between the germline ends. Germline V lookup: CDR1 SGHRS, CDR2 YFSETQ. In nucleotides, the CDR3 is TGCGCCAGCAGCTCGACACAGAGCTCCTACAATGAGCAGTTCTTC. It yields the protein CASSSTQSSYNEQFF.

V and J are TRBV5-1 and TRBJ1-3; the D is unclear. Trimming removed 0 bases from V and 0 bases from J, with 13 bases in between. The CDR3 has 17 amino acids. Germline CDR1 and CDR2: SGHRS and YFSETQ. The CDR3 DNA is TGCGCCAGCAGCTTGGCGGCAGTTGAAAGCTCTGGAAACACCATATATTTT. Its translation is CASSLAAVESSGNTIYF.

The chain is built from TRBV2 and TRBJ2-2; tentative D call: TRBD1 (6 bases). Trimming removed 4 bases at V and 4 bases at J, with 10 bases between. The CDR3 runs to 14 residues. Per the germline V gene, CDR1 is SNHLY and CDR2 is FYNNEI. The CDR3 coding sequence is TGTGCCAGCAGTGTAGGGGGTCGCACCGGGGAGCTGTTTTTT. Translating gives CASSVGGRTGELFF.

This rearrangement joins TRBV4-1 to TRBJ2-3; no reliable D call. The V end was cut by 1 base, the J end by 3 bases, with 14 bases between. The CDR3 is made up of 16 amino acids. Germline assignment: CDR1 MGHRA and CDR2 YSYEKL. CDR3 loop: CASSQVDLVTTDTQYF. In DNA form, the CDR3 reads TGCGCCAGCAGCCAAGTCGACCTAGTTACGACAGATACGCAGTATTTT.

V and J are TRBV7-9 and TRBJ2-4; no definite D call. The CDR3 has 14 residues. Trimming took 1 base from V and 0 from J, leaving 4 bases between them. Per the germline V gene, CDR1 is SEHNR and CDR2 is FQNEAQ (reference sequence). The CDR3 region has the DNA TGTGCCAGCAGCTTAGGAGAAGCCAAAAACATTCAGTACTTC. It yields the protein CASSLGEAKNIQYF.

The genes are TRBV7-9 and TRBJ2-2; tentative D call: TRBD2 (6 bases). Trimming pared 8 bases from V and 5 bases from J, leaving 15 bases between. The CDR3 runs to 14 residues. In germline, CDR1 is SEHNR, CDR2 FQNEAQ (reference sequence). CDR3 sequence (DNA): TGTGCCAGCGGTTTGGCGGGGAGGACCGGGGAGCTGTTTTTT. It codes for CASGLAGRTGELFF. Together with reference TRBV7-9 and TRBJ2-2, the CDR3 gives the full variable domain: DTGVSQNPRHKITKRGQNVTFRCDPISEHNRLYWYRQTLGQGPEFLTYFQNEAQLEKSRLLSDRFSAERPKGSFSTLEIQRTEQGDSAMYLCASGLAGRTGELFFGEGSRLTVL.

With respect to this clone: This sample includes further DNA sequences coding for the same CDR3. The chain links TRBV5-1 to TRBJ1-4; 10 positions agree with TRBD1. This CDR3 has 15 residues. Trimming at V came to 4 bases and at J to 3 bases, leaving 3 bases not matched to a gene. Germline CDR1 is SGHRS and CDR2 is YFSETQ. CDR3 in amino acids: CASSLGQGPNEKLFF. The CDR3, as DNA: TGCGCCAGCAGCCTGGGACAGGGGCCTAATGAAAAACTGTTTTTT.